The 24 T cell receptor beta chains reported below all come from one sample, sequenced in a study of blood T cell repertoires in COVID-19. The data were produced by immunoSEQ multiplex PCR, yet TCRdb's version contains in-frame clones alone and is incomplete. The sample yields about 240,000 clones, 87% seen once. Source material: PBMCs or T cells enriched from blood (not recorded which). Receptors originate from a woman in her 30s with acute COVID-19.

V and J are TRBV6-5 and TRBJ2-2; D is perhaps TRBD1 (6 bases). This CDR3 contains 15 residues. Per the germline V gene, CDR1 is MNHEY and CDR2 is SVGAGI. The germline V and J ends were trimmed by 2 bases and 6 bases, with 13 bases remaining between them. In nucleotides, the CDR3 is TGTGCCAGCAGTTACGGTGGGGGCGAAGCCGGGGAGCTGTTTTTT. Its protein product is CASSYGGGEAGELFF.

The chain combines TRBV6-4 with TRBJ2-1; possibly TRBD2 for D (6 bases). The CDR3 loop spans 14 amino acids. CDR1 is MRHNA, CDR2 SNTAGT, per germline. V lost 3 bases to trimming and J lost 6 bases, with 12 bases between them. The CDR3 is CASSEVWGVNEQFF. CDR3 in DNA: TGTGCCAGCAGTGAGGTCTGGGGGGTCAATGAGCAGTTCTTC.

This clone has only one observation. CDR3: CSVEGGDVPDEQYF. The CDR3, as DNA: TGCAGCGTTGAGGGGGGGGATGTGCCGGACGAGCAGTACTTC. The V gene is TRBV29-1, the J gene TRBJ2-7; 7 nucleotides align to TRBD2. CDR1 SQVTM and CDR2 ANQGSEA come from the germline V gene. The CDR3 has 14 amino acids. V trimming: 3 bases; J trimming: 5 bases; junction bases outside the gene matches: 10.

The CDR3 loop is CASSLGITRNQPQHF. The CDR3 region has the DNA TGTGCCAGCAGCTTAGGAATCACGCGGAATCAGCCCCAGCATTTT. The rearrangement links TRBV7-2 to TRBJ1-5; D uncertain. Germline lookup yields CDR1 SGHTA and CDR2 FQGNSA. The CDR3 runs to 15 residues. Trimming removed 1 base at V and 4 bases at J, with 11 bases between.

The chain combines TRBV23-1 with TRBJ2-7; perhaps TRBD2 as D (6 bases). TRBV23-1 is an open reading frame whose function is uncertain. Trimming removed 6 bases from V and 0 bases from J, with 36 bases in between. The CDR3 spans 22 residues. The CDR3 here is CASSLRERRAGRRELGSYEQYF. The DNA of the CDR3 is TGCGCCAGCAGCCTCCGTGAACGGAGGGCGGGAAGGAGAGAGTTAGGCTCCTACGAGCAGTACTTC.

The chain employs TRBV6-2 or TRBV6-3 and TRBJ1-2, with 10 bases matching TRBD1. The V gene end was trimmed by 5 bases and the J gene end by 7 bases; junction bases not matched to a gene: 7. The CDR3 is 14 residues long. CDR1 and CDR2 from the germline V gene are MNHEY and SVGEGT. CDR3 sequence (DNA): TGTGCCAGCAGTCGAGACAGGGGGCTGGTTGGCTACACCTTC. This codes for CASSRDRGLVGYTF.

The chain links TRBV6-1 to TRBJ1-3; 8 nucleotides match TRBD1. The CDR3 is 16 residues long. Germline CDR1 and CDR2: MNHNS and SASEGT. Losses at the gene ends were 0 bases for V and 4 bases for J; bases not matched to a gene: 5. The CDR3 nucleotides are TGTGCCAGCAGTGAAGCCTTGGGACAGGACGGAAACACCATATATTTT. Translating it yields CASSEALGQDGNTIYF.

The chain recombines TRBV13 with TRBJ1-2, with 7 bases matching TRBD1. CDR3 length: 15 residues. Germline V gene lookup returns CDR1 PRHDT and CDR2 FYEKMQ (reference sequence). V was pared by 1 base and J by 3 bases, with 5 bases of the junction left unmatched. The CDR3 sequence is CASSLVKQGYYGYTF. The CDR3 nucleotides read TGTGCCAGCAGCTTAGTTAAACAGGGGTACTATGGCTACACCTTC.

The chain is built from TRBV7-2 and TRBJ2-2; 11 bases align to TRBD2. The CDR3 has 16 residues. J gave up 4 bases and V 5 bases, and 6 bases lay outside the gene matches. Germline values: CDR1 SGHTA, CDR2 FQGNSA. The CDR3 protein is CASSRTSGGVTGELFF. The CDR3 bases are TGTGCCAGCAGCAGAACTAGCGGGGGAGTCACCGGGGAGCTGTTTTTT.

The chain is built from TRBV6-1 and TRBJ2-5, with TRBD1 as a possible D gene (6 bases). Trimming took 3 bases from V and 2 from J, leaving 16 bases between them. Germline V gives CDR1 MNHNS, CDR2 SASEGT. The CDR3 sequence is 16 residues long. CDR3 in amino acids: CASSDRGRGRQETQYF. CDR3 bases: TGTGCCAGCAGTGATCGGGGCAGGGGTAGGCAAGAGACCCAGTACTTC.

V gene TRBV5-1 combines with J gene TRBJ1-3, with D perhaps matching TRBD1 (5 bases). This CDR3 region has 16 residues. Germline V gene sequence: CDR1 SGHRS, CDR2 YFSETQ. The V and J ends lost 2 bases and 1 base respectively, with 13 bases between them. The CDR3, as DNA: TGCGCCAGCAGCTTAGTGGGGCACGGGTCTGGAAACACCATATATTTT. The encoded protein is CASSLVGHGSGNTIYF. Complete variable domain (other parts from reference TRBV5-1 and TRBJ1-3): KAGVTQTPRYLIKTRGQQVTLSCSPISGHRSVSWYQQTPGQGLQFLFEYFSETQRNKGNFPGRFSGRQFSNSRSEMNVSTLELGDSALYLCASSLVGHGSGNTIYFGEGSWLTVV.

This chain uses TRBV18 with TRBJ2-1, with TRBD2 identical over 7 bases. This CDR3 contains 16 residues. V trimming: 5 bases; J trimming: 0 bases; junction bases outside the gene matches: 7. The germline V gene has CDR1 KGHSH and CDR2 LQKENI. CDR3 amino acids: CASSESGLNSYNEQFF. In DNA form, the CDR3 reads TGTGCCAGCTCAGAGTCGGGACTAAACTCCTACAATGAGCAGTTCTTC.

This rearrangement joins TRBV4-3 to TRBJ2-1; unclear D gene. This CDR3 has 14 residues. Germline CDR1 LGHNA, CDR2 YSLEER. V lost 0 bases to trimming and J lost 7 bases, with 10 bases between them. Here the CDR3 DNA reads TGCGCCAGCAGCCAAGATCAGGCAAGTAATGAGCAGTTCTTC. This encodes CASSQDQASNEQFF.

The rearrangement joins TRBV11-2 to TRBJ2-5; TRBD1 aligns across 7 bases. V was pared by 4 bases and J by 4 bases, with 9 bases of the junction left unmatched. Per germline, CDR1 SGHAT and CDR2 FQNNGV. The CDR3 runs 15 residues. The CDR3 DNA is TGTGCCAGCAGCTCCGGTGACAGGGTATCAGAGACCCAGTACTTC. As protein: CASSSGDRVSETQYF.

The V call is TRBV6-2 or TRBV6-3, the J call TRBJ1-5; 8 bases map to TRBD1. V was clipped by 6 bases and J by 7 bases; unmatched bases: 8. This CDR3 spans 14 amino acids. Germline loops: CDR1 MNHEY, CDR2 SVGEGT. Written as DNA, the CDR3 is TGTGCCAGCAGCCCCAGACAGGGGAGCCAGCCCCAGCATTTT. This translates into CASSPRQGSQPQHF.

The chain uses TRBV7-9 and TRBJ1-1; D is undetermined. The germline V and J ends were trimmed by 5 bases and 6 bases, with 16 bases remaining between them. This CDR3 spans 14 amino acids. Per germline, CDR1 SEHNR and CDR2 FQNEAQ (reference sequence). For the CDR3, the DNA is TGTGCCAGCAGCGAGACCTCAGGAAGGCCTGAAGCTTTCTTT. It translates to CASSETSGRPEAFF.

The chain joins TRBV11-3 to TRBJ2-3; D gene uncertain. Trimming shortened V by 2 bases and J by 4 bases, and 7 bases separated the two germline ends. Germline V gene sequence: CDR1 SGHNT, CDR2 YENEEA. The CDR3 covers 13 residues. The chain's CDR3 is CASSLPGSDTQYF. In DNA, the CDR3 is TGTGCCAGCAGCTTACCGGGTTCAGATACGCAGTATTTT.

The V gene is TRBV18, the J gene TRBJ2-3, with TRBD2 matching 13 bases. The CDR3 has 16 residues. Germline assignment: CDR1 KGHSH and CDR2 LQKENI. Trimming cost V 5 bases and J 4 bases; bases outside gene matches: 6. CDR3 sequence: CASSWRTSGGADTQYF. The CDR3 DNA is TGTGCCAGCTCATGGCGGACTAGCGGGGGAGCAGATACGCAGTATTTT.

This chain uses TRBV27 with TRBJ2-1; TRBD2 aligns across 12 bases. V was pared by 5 bases and J by 9 bases, with 8 bases of the junction left unmatched. CDR1 MNHEY and CDR2 SMNVEV come from the germline V gene (reference sequence). The CDR3 loop spans 15 amino acids. The CDR3 region has the DNA TGTGCCAGCAGTATCCTAGCGGGGGGGCGGTCTGAGCAGTTCTTC. It codes for CASSILAGGRSEQFF.

The chain links TRBV4-2 to TRBJ2-1, with 7 positions matching TRBD2. The V gene end was trimmed by 0 bases and the J gene end by 3 bases; junction bases not matched to a gene: 11. The germline V gene has CDR1 LGHNA and CDR2 YNFKEQ. The CDR3 sequence is 18 residues long. DNA of the CDR3: TGTGCCAGCAGCCAAGATCGCGGGGGAGCCATCAACTACAATGAGCAGTTCTTC. Translating gives CASSQDRGGAINYNEQFF.

This chain uses TRBV19 with TRBJ1-2; TRBD1 aligns across 7 bases. The CDR3 has 14 residues. V gave up 5 bases and J gave up 2 bases; unmatched junction bases: 5. Germline CDR1 is LNHDA and CDR2 is SQIVND (reference sequence). The CDR3 region is CASSPQTGNYGYTF. CDR3 DNA sequence: TGTGCCAGTAGTCCGCAGACAGGGAACTATGGCTACACCTTC.

This chain links TRBV13 with TRBJ2-2; 7 bases are a match to TRBD2. The CDR3 covers 16 residues. With 5 bases clipped from V and 2 bases from J, the junction kept 8 bases outside the gene matches. Per the germline V gene, CDR1 is PRHDT and CDR2 is FYEKMQ (reference sequence). In nucleotides, the CDR3 is TGTGCCAGCAGCCCAGCAGCTAGCGGTAACACCGGGGAGCTGTTTTTT. This gives the protein CASSPAASGNTGELFF.

The rearrangement uses TRBV18 and TRBJ1-1, with TRBD1 identical over 7 bases. Germline CDR1 reads KGHSH; CDR2 reads LQKENI. The V and J ends lost 6 bases and 6 bases, in that order; junction bases with no gene match: 4. This CDR3 has 12 residues. The CDR3 loop reads CASSRQGPEAFF. The DNA for the CDR3 is TGTGCCAGCTCCAGACAGGGCCCTGAAGCTTTCTTT.

The count of this clone is one. The chain joins TRBV4-2 to TRBJ1-5; 9 nucleotides match TRBD1. The V gene end was trimmed by 4 bases and the J gene end by 2 bases; junction bases not matched to a gene: 6. This CDR3 has 16 amino acids. Germline loops: CDR1 LGHNA, CDR2 YNFKEQ. The CDR3 nucleotides are TGTGCCAGCAGCCTAAGCCGGGACAGGGGCAATCAGCCCCAGCATTTT. This encodes CASSLSRDRGNQPQHF.